This TCR beta chain was documented in a study of response to subunit inactivated influenza vaccine. Broader study findings: That few new T cells are recruited by each seasonal influenza vaccination was the authors' suggestion.

CDR1 is MNHNS, CDR2 SASEGT, per germline. The CDR3 is 15 residues long. V lost 7 bases to trimming and J lost 6 bases, with 18 bases between them. TCRdb re-called the RT-PCR reads through MiXCR, storing one row per CDR3 protein. The table shows roughly 700,000 distinct CDR3 sequences, with less than 20% occurring only once. This clonotype occurred a few times. Its target is unknown. The sequence came from a man aged 45-65 years who received an inactivated influenza vaccine. The specimen comprised PBMCs from blood, sampled 11 to 12 days after vaccination. This chain connects TRBV6-1 to TRBJ1-4; the D gene is possibly TRBD1 (6 bases). The CDR3 DNA reads as TGTGCCAGCACCTGGTGGGGGGCACAGGATGAAAAACTGTTTTTT. The encoded protein is CASTWWGAQDEKLFF.